The clone carrying this T cell receptor (beta chain) showed up just once. Its antigen is not identified. The junction differs from germline at one of its ends, possibly a read error. CDR3 length: 13 amino acids. The germline V gene encodes CDR1 SQVTM and CDR2 ANQGSEA. These data originate in a study of response to subunit inactivated influenza vaccine. Study-level points and caveats: Each seasonal influenza vaccination recruits few new T cells, the authors suggested.

TCRdb ran MiXCR on the RT-PCR reads and lists one entry per CDR3 protein. This sample has approximately 700,000 distinct CDR3 sequences, with 15% to 18% found just once. The clonotype comes from a man aged 45 to 65 who received an inactivated influenza vaccine. This specimen was PBMCs from blood, taken roughly 13 days after vaccination. This chain uses TRBV29-1 with TRBJ2-7; D possibly corresponds to TRBD2 (5 bases). The CDR3 DNA sequence: TGCAGCCTTGAAGAGAGGACTGGCTACGAGCAGTACTTC. It codes for CSLEERTGYEQYF.